The 25 T cell receptor beta chains below all came from one sample that was sequenced in a study of shared clonotypes between healthy human individuals. Some clones are missing from TCRdb's copy, which holds only in-frame ones; the method was immunoSEQ multiplex PCR. The table lists approximately 940,000 clones, approximately 76% of them singletons. The sequenced material came from memory CD4+ T cells sorted from blood. Subset meaning: CD45RA-negative fraction. Receptor source: a man aged 18 to 29 in good health.

The chain has TRBV11-2 and TRBJ1-3, with D maybe TRBD1 (5 bases). The CDR3 length is 17 residues. V gave up 1 base and J gave up 4 bases, with 17 bases separating them. CDR1 and CDR2 from the germline V gene are SGHAT and FQNNGV. CDR3 in amino acids: CASSLVGVRGPGNTIYF. In DNA form, the CDR3 reads TGTGCCAGCAGCTTAGTAGGGGTACGAGGGCCAGGAAACACCATATATTTT. Supplemented by reference TRBV11-2 and TRBJ1-3, the full variable domain reads EAGVAQSPRYKIIEKRQSVAFWCNPISGHATLYWYQQILGQGPKLLIQFQNNGVVDDSQLPKDRFSAERLKGVDSTLKIQPAKLEDSAVYLCASSLVGVRGPGNTIYFGEGSWLTVV.

The chain couples TRBV13 to TRBJ1-5, with D uncertain. Germline CDR1 and CDR2: PRHDT and FYEKMQ (reference sequence). V lost 2 bases and J 7 bases, leaving 9 bases between the germline ends. The CDR3 length is 13 residues. The CDR3 bases are TGTGCCAGCAGCTTAACGGGAAACCAGCCCCAGCATTTT. This encodes CASSLTGNQPQHF.

The CDR3 region has the DNA TGTGCCAGCAGTTTGTCAGGAGCCTTCTATGGCTACACCTTC. It is translated as CASSLSGAFYGYTF. This chain connects TRBV27 to TRBJ1-2; no reliable D call. The germline V gene has CDR1 MNHEY and CDR2 SMNVEV (reference sequence). V was cut by 3 bases and J by 4 bases, with 12 bases left in between. The CDR3 runs to 14 residues.

This clone was seen repeatedly, ten times or more. This rearrangement joins TRBV27 to TRBJ2-5; 7 bases fit TRBD2. The V segment lost 3 bases and the J segment 5 bases; nucleotides outside the gene matches: 9. Germline loops: CDR1 MNHEY, CDR2 SMNVEV (reference sequence). The CDR3 spans 15 residues. CDR3 sequence: CASSFSAAGKETQYF. CDR3 in DNA: TGTGCCAGCAGTTTTTCAGCAGCGGGGAAGGAGACCCAGTACTTC.

This clone has a single count. The rearrangement joins TRBV2 to TRBJ1-4, with D tentatively TRBD1 (5 bases). This CDR3 region has 15 residues. Germline V gives CDR1 SNHLY, CDR2 FYNNEI. The CDR3 region is CASEGYRIGGEKLFF. DNA for the CDR3: TGTGCTAGCGAGGGGTACCGGATCGGGGGGGAAAAACTGTTTTTT. The whole variable domain, remainder taken from reference TRBV2 and TRBJ1-4, is EPEVTQTPSHQVTQMGQEVILRCVPISNHLYFYWYRQILGQKVEFLVSFYNNEISEKSEIFDDQFSVERPDGSNFTLKIRSTKLEDSAMYFCASEGYRIGGEKLFFGSGTQLSVL.

This chain uses TRBV11-2 with TRBJ2-3, with TRBD1 identical over 8 bases. The CDR3 has 15 amino acids. The junction had 4 bases not matched to a gene; V was cut back by 2 bases and J by 3 bases. Per the germline V gene, CDR1 is SGHAT and CDR2 is FQNNGV. Written as DNA, the CDR3 is TGTGCCAGCAGCTTAAACTACAGGGGGACAGATACGCAGTATTTT. This sequence encodes CASSLNYRGTDTQYF.

V gene TRBV28 combines with J gene TRBJ2-7; no definite D call. The ends were cut back, 3 bases at V and 7 bases at J, with 13 bases in the middle. The CDR3 covers 13 residues. The germline V gene encodes CDR1 MDHEN and CDR2 SYDVKM. The CDR3: CASSLSRFGEQYF. The CDR3 coding sequence is TGTGCCAGCAGTTTGAGCAGGTTCGGGGAGCAGTACTTC.

The genes are TRBV6-5 and TRBJ2-3; 8 nucleotides match TRBD2. J lost 2 bases, V lost 8 bases, and 9 bases had no gene match. From germline, CDR1 is MNHEY and CDR2 SVGAGI. This CDR3 has 15 residues. CDR3 nucleotides: TGTGCCAGCGGAATAACCGGGGGGGCCACAGATACGCAGTATTTT. Amino acids: CASGITGGATDTQYF.

This clone was seen just once. The rearrangement joins TRBV4-2 to TRBJ2-1, with D possibly TRBD1 on 6 matching bases. Germline-derived CDR1 and CDR2 are LGHNA and YNFKEQ. The V end was cut by 0 bases, the J end by 7 bases, with 13 bases between. The CDR3 consists of 15 residues. The chain's CDR3 is CASSQDRGKSNEQFF. The DNA of the CDR3 is TGTGCCAGCAGCCAAGACAGGGGAAAGTCGAATGAGCAGTTCTTC.

The chain combines TRBV30 with TRBJ1-3; tentative D call: TRBD1 (5 bases). V was clipped by 4 bases and J by 2 bases, with 9 bases between them. This CDR3 is 13 amino acids long. CDR1 GTSNPN and CDR2 SVGIG come from the germline V gene (reference sequence). The CDR3 bases are TGTGCCTGGACGACAGAAACTGGAAACACCATATATTTT. Protein sequence: CAWTTETGNTIYF.

This chain links TRBV6-5 with TRBJ1-2; D is ambiguous. This CDR3 is 13 amino acids long. V was clipped by 6 bases and J by 4 bases, with 12 bases between them. Germline loops: CDR1 MNHEY, CDR2 SVGAGI. CDR3 protein: CASSSGSIYGYTF. CDR3 in DNA: TGTGCCAGCAGCTCCGGGTCGATCTATGGCTACACCTTC.

The chain joins TRBV4-3 to TRBJ1-3, with TRBD1 as a possible D gene (5 bases). V was pared by 0 bases and J by 0 bases, with 6 bases between. Germline CDR1 and CDR2: LGHNA and YSLEER. The CDR3 is 15 residues long. The CDR3 nucleotides are TGCGCCAGCAGCCAAGAGGGGGGCTCTGGAAACACCATATATTTT. This codes for CASSQEGGSGNTIYF.

V is TRBV5-1 and J is TRBJ2-3; 12 nucleotides line up with TRBD2. This CDR3 has 18 amino acids. Germline V gives CDR1 SGHRS, CDR2 YFSETQ. The trim removed 4 bases at V and 0 bases at J, leaving 9 bases unmatched. In nucleotides, the CDR3 is TGCGCCAGCAGCCGTCGACTAGCGGGGGACTCTAGCACAGATACGCAGTATTTT. It is translated as CASSRRLAGDSSTDTQYF.

In DNA form, the CDR3 reads TGTGCCTGGAGTGTACCTGGCCGGCAGCCCCAGCATTTT. This sequence encodes CAWSVPGRQPQHF. V usage is TRBV30 and J usage is TRBJ1-5; D remains ambiguous. The CDR3 is 13 amino acids. Trimming pared 0 bases from V and 7 bases from J, leaving 10 bases between. The germline CDR1 and CDR2 sequences are GTSNPN and SVGIG (reference sequence).

The chain links TRBV16 to TRBJ2-2; D is unresolved. CDR3 size: 13 residues. Trimming removed 2 bases from V and 6 bases from J, with 7 bases in between. Per the germline V gene, CDR1 is KGHSY and CDR2 is FQNENV. In DNA, the CDR3 is TGTGCCAGCAGCCAAAGTCGGCCCGGGGAGCTGTTTTTT. Translated: CASSQSRPGELFF.

This sequence joins TRBV28 and TRBJ2-5; D tentatively reads TRBD1 or TRBD2 (5 bases each). V lost 6 bases and J lost 1, with 15 bases in between. CDR1 and CDR2 from the germline V gene are MDHEN and SYDVKM. The CDR3 is made up of 15 amino acids. The CDR3 DNA follows: TGTGCCAGCAGCTCCCCCGGGGCGGGCCAAGAGACCCAGTACTTC. It is translated as CASSSPGAGQETQYF.

The chain joins TRBV18 to TRBJ2-5, with D hard to call. The CDR3 has 16 amino acids. CDR1 KGHSH and CDR2 LQKENI come from the germline V gene. The ends were cut back, 2 bases at V and 2 bases at J, with 15 bases in the middle. In DNA, the CDR3 is TGTGCCAGCTCACCATCAAGGGTGGGTACACAAGAGACCCAGTACTTC. It yields the protein CASSPSRVGTQETQYF.

V is TRBV10-3 and J is TRBJ2-1; D is uncertain. The CDR3 consists of 16 residues. Trimming cost V 3 bases and J 1 base, with 13 bases left between them. Germline-derived CDR1 and CDR2 are ENHRY and SYGVKD. The CDR3 DNA sequence: TGTGCCATCAGTGACGGACCCACAGCGTCCTACAATGAGCAGTTCTTC. Amino acids: CAISDGPTASYNEQFF.

The chain combines TRBV2 with TRBJ1-2, with D perhaps matching TRBD1 (5 bases). Germline lookup yields CDR1 SNHLY and CDR2 FYNNEI. Trimming pared 8 bases from V and 3 bases from J, leaving 10 bases between. The CDR3 is made up of 12 amino acids. CDR3 loop: CASSGRDYGYTF. CDR3 in DNA: TGTGCCAGCTCAGGGAGGGACTATGGCTACACCTTC.

The chain links TRBV18 to TRBJ1-6; 10 nucleotides match TRBD1. Germline lookup yields CDR1 KGHSH and CDR2 LQKENI. V shed 5 bases and J 14 bases; nucleotides not matched to a gene: 6. The CDR3 length is 13 residues. CDR3 region: CASSIDRGPSLHF. The CDR3 DNA sequence: TGTGCCAGCTCAATAGACAGGGGGCCTTCCCTCCACTTT. The whole variable domain, remainder taken from reference TRBV18 and TRBJ1-6, is NAGVMQNPRHLVRRRGQEARLRCSPMKGHSHVYWYRQLPEEGLKFMVYLQKENIIDESGMPKERFSAEFPKEGPSILRIQQVVRGDSAAYFCASSIDRGPSLHFGNGTRLTVT.

This clone appeared a few times. The chain couples TRBV2 to TRBJ1-1; TRBD1 matches at 8 bases. Trimming at V came to 4 bases and at J to 3 bases, leaving 7 bases not matched to a gene. CDR1 SNHLY and CDR2 FYNNEI come from the germline V gene. This CDR3 has 15 residues. CDR3 DNA: TGTGCCAGCAGTGGCCTCTTACAGGGGGACACTGAAGCTTTCTTT. Its protein is CASSGLLQGDTEAFF.

The chain has TRBV19 and TRBJ1-2; D is perhaps TRBD1 (5 bases). V lost 6 bases and J lost 4, with 21 bases in between. Germline CDR1 is LNHDA and CDR2 is SQIVND (reference sequence). The CDR3 length is 16 residues. This chain's CDR3 is CASSPSLPDRRYGYTF. The CDR3 DNA reads as TGTGCCAGTAGCCCTTCTCTCCCCGACAGACGCTATGGCTACACCTTC.

The chain links TRBV15 to TRBJ2-2, with D hard to call. Trimming took 0 bases from V and 1 from J, leaving 6 bases between them. This CDR3 has 15 amino acids. Per the germline V gene, CDR1 is LNHNV and CDR2 is YYDKDF (reference sequence). The CDR3 coding sequence is TGTGCCACCAGCAGAGACTCGGGGAACACCGGGGAGCTGTTTTTT. Protein: CATSRDSGNTGELFF.

The chain joins TRBV2 to TRBJ2-3, with a weak D call TRBD2 (5 bases). V lost 5 bases, J lost 0 bases, and 15 bases lay in between. From germline, CDR1 is SNHLY and CDR2 FYNNEI. The CDR3 contains 16 residues. The CDR3 reads CASSPSGSASTDTQYF. The CDR3 region has the DNA TGTGCCAGCAGTCCCAGCGGCAGCGCCAGCACAGATACGCAGTATTTT.

The table lists this clone with a few counts. The chain combines TRBV28 with TRBJ1-6; unclear D gene. CDR1 MDHEN and CDR2 SYDVKM come from the germline V gene. V was clipped by 6 bases and J by 7 bases, with 10 bases between them. CDR3 length: 13 amino acids. The CDR3 here is CASRQKTNSPLHF. DNA of the CDR3: TGTGCCAGCAGGCAGAAGACCAATTCACCCCTCCACTTT.